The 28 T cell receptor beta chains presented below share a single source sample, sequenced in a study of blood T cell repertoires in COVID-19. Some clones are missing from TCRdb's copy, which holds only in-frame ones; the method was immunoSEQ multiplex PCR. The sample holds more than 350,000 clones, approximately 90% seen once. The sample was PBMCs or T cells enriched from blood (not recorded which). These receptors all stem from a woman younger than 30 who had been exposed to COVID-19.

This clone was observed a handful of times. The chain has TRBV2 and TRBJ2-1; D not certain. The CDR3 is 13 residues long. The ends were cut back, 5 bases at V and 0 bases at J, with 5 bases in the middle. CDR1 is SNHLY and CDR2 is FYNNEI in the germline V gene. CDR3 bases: TGTGCCAGCAGTTTGAGCTCCTACAATGAGCAGTTCTTC. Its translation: CASSLSSYNEQFF. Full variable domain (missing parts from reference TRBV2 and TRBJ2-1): EPEVTQTPSHQVTQMGQEVILRCVPISNHLYFYWYRQILGQKVEFLVSFYNNEISEKSEIFDDQFSVERPDGSNFTLKIRSTKLEDSAMYFCASSLSSYNEQFFGPGTRLTVL.

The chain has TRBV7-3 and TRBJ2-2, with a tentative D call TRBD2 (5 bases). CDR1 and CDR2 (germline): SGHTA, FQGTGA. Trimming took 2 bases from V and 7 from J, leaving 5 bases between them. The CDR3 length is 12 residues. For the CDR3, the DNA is TGTGCCAGCAGCTTACGGGGCGGGGAGCTGTTTTTT. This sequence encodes CASSLRGGELFF.

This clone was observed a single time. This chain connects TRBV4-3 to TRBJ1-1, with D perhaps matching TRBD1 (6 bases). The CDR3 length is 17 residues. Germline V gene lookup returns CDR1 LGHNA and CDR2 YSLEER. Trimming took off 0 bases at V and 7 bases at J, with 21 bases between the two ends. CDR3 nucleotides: TGCGCCAGCAGCCAAGAACGAGGGACATCATATGTTGGTGAAGCTTTCTTT. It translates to CASSQERGTSYVGEAFF.

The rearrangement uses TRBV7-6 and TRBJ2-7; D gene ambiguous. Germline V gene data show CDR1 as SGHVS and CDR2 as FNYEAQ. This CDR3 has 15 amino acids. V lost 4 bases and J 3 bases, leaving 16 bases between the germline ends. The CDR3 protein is CASSSVQDYVYEQYF. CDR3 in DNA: TGTGCCAGCAGCTCGGTGCAAGATTATGTCTACGAGCAGTACTTC.

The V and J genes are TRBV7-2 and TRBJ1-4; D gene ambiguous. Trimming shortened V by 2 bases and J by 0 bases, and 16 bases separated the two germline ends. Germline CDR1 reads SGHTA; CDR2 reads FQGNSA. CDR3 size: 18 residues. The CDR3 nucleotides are TGTGCCAGCAGCTTAATCGGTCTCGGGTTCGCAACTAATGAAAAACTGTTTTTT. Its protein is CASSLIGLGFATNEKLFF.

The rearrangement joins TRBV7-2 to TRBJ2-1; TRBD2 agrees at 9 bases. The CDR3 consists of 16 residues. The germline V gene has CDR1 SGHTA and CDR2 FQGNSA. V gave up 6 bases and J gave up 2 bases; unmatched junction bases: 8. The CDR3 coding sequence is TGTGCCAGCAGTAGGGGGCTAGCGGGGCCCTACAATGAGCAGTTCTTC. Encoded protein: CASSRGLAGPYNEQFF.

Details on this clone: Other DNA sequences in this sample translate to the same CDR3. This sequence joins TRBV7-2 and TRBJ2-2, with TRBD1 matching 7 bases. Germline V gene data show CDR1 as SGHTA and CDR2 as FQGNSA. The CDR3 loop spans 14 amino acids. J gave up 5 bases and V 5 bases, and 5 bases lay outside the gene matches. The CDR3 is CASSVTGVTGELFF. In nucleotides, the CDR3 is TGTGCCAGCAGCGTAACAGGGGTGACCGGGGAGCTGTTTTTT.

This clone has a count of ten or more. Written as DNA, the CDR3 is TGTGCCAGCAGCCCGGGACAGGGAAGGGACGAGCAGTACTTC. As protein: CASSPGQGRDEQYF. V is TRBV7-6 and J is TRBJ2-7; 9 positions match TRBD1. Germline assignment: CDR1 SGHVS and CDR2 FNYEAQ. The CDR3 is 14 amino acids. Germline trimming cut 5 bases from V and 5 bases from J; bases unmatched to any gene: 7.

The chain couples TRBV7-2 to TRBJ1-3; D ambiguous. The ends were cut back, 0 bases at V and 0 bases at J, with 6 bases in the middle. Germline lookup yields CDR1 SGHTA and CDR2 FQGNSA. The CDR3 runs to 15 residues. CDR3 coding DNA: TGTGCCAGCAGCTTAGCGGGGAGCTCTGGAAACACCATATATTTT. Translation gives CASSLAGSSGNTIYF. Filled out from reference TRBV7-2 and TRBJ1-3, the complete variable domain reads GAGVSQSPSNKVTEKGKDVELRCDPISGHTALYWYRQSLGQGLEFLIYFQGNSAPDKSGLPSDRFSAERTGGSVSTLTIQRTQQEDSAVYLCASSLAGSSGNTIYFGEGSWLTVV.

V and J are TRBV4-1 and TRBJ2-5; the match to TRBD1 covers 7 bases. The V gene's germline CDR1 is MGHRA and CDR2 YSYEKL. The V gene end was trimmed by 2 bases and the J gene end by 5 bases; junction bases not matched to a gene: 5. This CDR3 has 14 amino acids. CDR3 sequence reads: CASSQPARGETQYF. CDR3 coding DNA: TGCGCCAGCAGCCAACCAGCCAGGGGGGAGACCCAGTACTTC.

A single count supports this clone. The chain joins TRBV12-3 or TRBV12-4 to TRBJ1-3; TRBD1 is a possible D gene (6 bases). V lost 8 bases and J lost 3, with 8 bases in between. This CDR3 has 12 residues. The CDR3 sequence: CASGTNGNTIYF. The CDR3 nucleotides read TGTGCCAGCGGGACAAATGGAAACACCATATATTTT.

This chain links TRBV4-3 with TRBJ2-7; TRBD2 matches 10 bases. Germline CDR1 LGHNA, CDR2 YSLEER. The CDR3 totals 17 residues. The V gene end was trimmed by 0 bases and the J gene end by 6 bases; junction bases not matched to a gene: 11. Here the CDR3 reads CASSQERYKRGGGEQYF. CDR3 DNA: TGCGCCAGCAGCCAAGAAAGGTACAAGCGGGGGGGCGGCGAGCAGTACTTC.

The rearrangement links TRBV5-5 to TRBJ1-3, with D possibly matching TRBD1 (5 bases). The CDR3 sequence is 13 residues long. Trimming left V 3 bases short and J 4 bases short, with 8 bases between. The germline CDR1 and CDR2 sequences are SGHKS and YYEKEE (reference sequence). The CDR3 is CASSYAGGNTIYF. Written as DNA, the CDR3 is TGTGCCAGCAGCTACGCAGGGGGAAACACCATATATTTT.

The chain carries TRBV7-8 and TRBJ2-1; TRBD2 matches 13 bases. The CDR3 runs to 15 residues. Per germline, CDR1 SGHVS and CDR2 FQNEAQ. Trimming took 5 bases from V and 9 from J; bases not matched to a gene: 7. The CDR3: CASSTGLAGVGEQFF. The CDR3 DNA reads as TGTGCCAGCAGCACCGGACTAGCGGGAGTCGGTGAGCAGTTCTTC.

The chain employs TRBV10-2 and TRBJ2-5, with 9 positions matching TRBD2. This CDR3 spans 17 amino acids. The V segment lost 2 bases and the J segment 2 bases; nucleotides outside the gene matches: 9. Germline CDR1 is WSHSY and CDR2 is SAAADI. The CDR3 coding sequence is TGCGCCAGCAGTGAGGGGGTAGCGGGAGTTAGACAAGAGACCCAGTACTTC. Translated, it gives CASSEGVAGVRQETQYF.

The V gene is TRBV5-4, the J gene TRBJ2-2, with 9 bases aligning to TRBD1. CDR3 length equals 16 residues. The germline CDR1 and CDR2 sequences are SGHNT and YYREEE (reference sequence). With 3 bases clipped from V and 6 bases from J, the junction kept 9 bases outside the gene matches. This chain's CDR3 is CASSWLLGTGSGELFF. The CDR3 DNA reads TGTGCCAGCAGCTGGTTACTCGGGACAGGGTCCGGGGAGCTGTTTTTT.

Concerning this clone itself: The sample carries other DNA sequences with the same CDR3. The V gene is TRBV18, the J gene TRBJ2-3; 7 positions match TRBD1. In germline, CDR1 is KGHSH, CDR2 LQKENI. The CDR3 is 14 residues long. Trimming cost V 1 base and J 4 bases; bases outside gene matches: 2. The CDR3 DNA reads TGTGCCAGCTCACCACGACAGGGCGCAGATACGCAGTATTTT. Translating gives CASSPRQGADTQYF.

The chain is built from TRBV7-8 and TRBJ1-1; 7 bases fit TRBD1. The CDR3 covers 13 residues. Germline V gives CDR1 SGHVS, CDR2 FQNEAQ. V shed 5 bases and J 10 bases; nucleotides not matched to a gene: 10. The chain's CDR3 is CASSGGTAGRAFF. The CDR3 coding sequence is TGTGCCAGCAGCGGGGGGACAGCAGGGCGAGCTTTCTTT. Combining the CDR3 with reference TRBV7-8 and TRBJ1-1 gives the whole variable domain GAGVSQSPRYKVAKRGQDVALRCDPISGHVSLFWYQQALGQGPEFLTYFQNEAQLDKSGLPSDRFFAERPEGSVSTLKIQRTQQEDSAVYLCASSGGTAGRAFFGQGTRLTVV.

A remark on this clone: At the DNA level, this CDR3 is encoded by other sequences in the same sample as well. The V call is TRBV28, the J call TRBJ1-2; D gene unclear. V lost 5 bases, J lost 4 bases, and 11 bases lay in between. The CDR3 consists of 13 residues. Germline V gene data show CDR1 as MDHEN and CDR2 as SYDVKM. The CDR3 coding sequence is TGTGCCAGCAGTCTTGAGGGCAGCTATGGCTACACCTTC. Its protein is CASSLEGSYGYTF.

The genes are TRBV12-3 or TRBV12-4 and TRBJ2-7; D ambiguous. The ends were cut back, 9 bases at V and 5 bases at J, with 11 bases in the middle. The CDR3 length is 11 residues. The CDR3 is CASSNVHEQYF. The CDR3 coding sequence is TGTGCCAGTTCCAATGTCCACGAGCAGTACTTC.

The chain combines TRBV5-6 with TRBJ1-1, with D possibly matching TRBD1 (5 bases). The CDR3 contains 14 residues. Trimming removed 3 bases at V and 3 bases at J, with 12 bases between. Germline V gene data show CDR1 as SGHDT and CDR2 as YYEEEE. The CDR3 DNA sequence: TGTGCCAGCAGCTACCACGACAGAGACACTGAAGCTTTCTTT. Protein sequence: CASSYHDRDTEAFF.

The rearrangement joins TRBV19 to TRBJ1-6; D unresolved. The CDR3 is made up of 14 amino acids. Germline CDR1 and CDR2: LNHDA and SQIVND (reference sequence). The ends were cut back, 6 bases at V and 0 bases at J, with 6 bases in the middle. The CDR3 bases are TGTGCCAGTAGGTTCAACTCCTATAATTCACCCCTCCACTTT. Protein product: CASRFNSYNSPLHF.

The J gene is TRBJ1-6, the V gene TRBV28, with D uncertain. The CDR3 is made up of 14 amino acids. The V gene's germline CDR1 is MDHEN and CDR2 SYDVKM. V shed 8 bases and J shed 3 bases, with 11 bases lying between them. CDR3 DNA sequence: TGTGCCAGCTCCCAACCCAGCTATAATTCACCCCTCCACTTT. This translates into CASSQPSYNSPLHF. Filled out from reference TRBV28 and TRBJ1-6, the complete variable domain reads DVKVTQSSRYLVKRTGEKVFLECVQDMDHENMFWYRQDPGLGLRLIYFSYDVKMKEKGDIPEGYSVSREKKERFSLILESASTNQTSMYLCASSQPSYNSPLHFGNGTRLTVT.

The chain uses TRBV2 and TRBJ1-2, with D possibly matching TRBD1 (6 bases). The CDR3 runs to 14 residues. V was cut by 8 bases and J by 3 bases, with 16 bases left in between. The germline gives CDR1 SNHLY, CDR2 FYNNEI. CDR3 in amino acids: CASQQQGSYYGYTF. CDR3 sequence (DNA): TGTGCCAGCCAACAACAGGGTTCCTACTATGGCTACACCTTC.

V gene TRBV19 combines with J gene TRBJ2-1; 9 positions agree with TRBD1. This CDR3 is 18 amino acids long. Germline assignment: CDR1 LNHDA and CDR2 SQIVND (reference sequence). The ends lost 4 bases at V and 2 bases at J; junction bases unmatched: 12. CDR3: CASSKFLGRDRAYNEQFF. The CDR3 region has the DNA TGTGCCAGTAGTAAATTCCTTGGGAGGGACAGGGCCTACAATGAGCAGTTCTTC.

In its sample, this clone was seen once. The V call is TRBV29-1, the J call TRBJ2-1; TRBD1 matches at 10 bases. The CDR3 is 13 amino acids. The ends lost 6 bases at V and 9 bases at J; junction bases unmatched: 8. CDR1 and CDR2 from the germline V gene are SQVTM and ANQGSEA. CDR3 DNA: TGCAGCGTCGAATCCGGGACAGGGGTTGAGCAGTTCTTC. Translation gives CSVESGTGVEQFF.

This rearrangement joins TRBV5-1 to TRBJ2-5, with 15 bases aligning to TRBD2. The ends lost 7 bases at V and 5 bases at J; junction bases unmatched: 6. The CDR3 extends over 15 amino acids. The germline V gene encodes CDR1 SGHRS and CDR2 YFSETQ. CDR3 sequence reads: CASGRTSGGAETQYF. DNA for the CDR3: TGCGCCAGCGGACGGACTAGCGGGGGGGCTGAGACCCAGTACTTC.

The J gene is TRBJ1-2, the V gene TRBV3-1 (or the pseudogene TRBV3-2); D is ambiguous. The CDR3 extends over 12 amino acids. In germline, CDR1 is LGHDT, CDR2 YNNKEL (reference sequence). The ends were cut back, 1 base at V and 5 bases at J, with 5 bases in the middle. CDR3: CASSQAVYGYTF. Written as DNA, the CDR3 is TGTGCCAGCAGCCAAGCCGTATATGGCTACACCTTC.